One and the same sample provided the 6 T cell receptor beta chains below, sequenced in a study of shared clonotypes between healthy human individuals (TCRdb year 2020). Receptors were amplified or captured by the immunoSEQ multiplex PCR assay. TCRdb provides this immuneACCESS table in a form limited to in-frame rearrangements. Some clones are lacking; in checked studies, under half of them reflect an unresolved V gene, and why the rest are absent is not known. For this sample there are a few million clones; about 90% appear just once. 0.3% to 0.45% of the sample comes from the top ten. The source material was naive CD4+ T cells from PBMCs. What this sample's cell subset or site label stands for: CD45RA+ positively selected. These receptors were obtained from a man younger than 30 in good health. Some clones in this sample may be carry-over from other donors' samples.

Details on this clone: The same CDR3 is also encoded by other DNA sequences in this sample. V is TRBV7-3 and J is TRBJ2-3, with TRBD2 identical over 13 bases. J gave up 4 bases and V 2 bases, and 0 bases lay outside the gene matches. Germline V CDR1 and CDR2: SGHTA, FQGTGA. The CDR3 spans 15 residues. CDR3 DNA: TGTGCCAGCAGCTTAGGACTAGCGGGAGCAGATACGCAGTATTTT. Its translation is CASSLGLAGADTQYF.

The V and J genes are TRBV29-1 and TRBJ2-1; 9 bases match TRBD2. V lost 4 bases to trimming and J lost 1 base; unmatched junction nucleotides: 11. Germline CDR1 SQVTM, CDR2 ANQGSEA. The CDR3 has 17 amino acids. The CDR3: CSVGGTGAGGSYNEQFF. The CDR3 nucleotides read TGCAGCGTTGGGGGCACTGGGGCGGGAGGGTCCTACAATGAGCAGTTCTTC.

The V call is TRBV28, the J call TRBJ1-5, with D unclear. Germline-derived CDR1 and CDR2 are MDHEN and SYDVKM. This CDR3 is 12 amino acids long. Deletions cut 9 bases from V and 2 bases from J, with 8 bases between. The CDR3: CASFRGNQPQHF. CDR3 DNA sequence: TGTGCCAGTTTCAGAGGCAATCAGCCCCAGCATTTT.

The chain employs TRBV19 and TRBJ2-3; D is possibly TRBD2 (6 bases). The V gene's germline CDR1 is LNHDA and CDR2 SQIVND (reference sequence). With 7 bases removed from V and 2 bases from J, the gap between germline ends came to 19 bases. The CDR3 has 16 amino acids. As DNA, the CDR3 is TGTGCCAGTAAAGATTGGAGGGATGGAGTCACAGATACGCAGTATTTT. It translates to CASKDWRDGVTDTQYF.

V usage is TRBV6-5 and J usage is TRBJ2-4; D uncertain. The length of the CDR3 is 15 residues. Germline CDR1 MNHEY, CDR2 SVGAGI. Trimming stripped 0 bases from V and 0 bases from J, with 6 bases between. This CDR3 reads CASSYSWAAKNIQYF. CDR3 sequence (DNA): TGTGCCAGCAGTTACTCTTGGGCAGCCAAAAACATTCAGTACTTC.

This clone was found once. The chain links TRBV14 to TRBJ2-1, with unresolved D. There are 16 residues in the CDR3. V lost 4 bases to trimming and J lost 1 base, with 14 bases between them. Germline CDR1 and CDR2: SGHDN and FVKESK. CDR3: CASSLMEARSYNEQFF. The DNA for the CDR3 is TGTGCCAGCAGCCTTATGGAAGCGCGGTCCTACAATGAGCAGTTCTTC.